This T cell receptor (beta chain) was identified in a study of T cell changes during pregnancy in multiple sclerosis. Germline-derived CDR1 and CDR2 are SGHDT and YYEEEE. The CDR3 loop spans 15 amino acids. Trimming shortened V by 6 bases and J by 4 bases, and 19 bases separated the two germline ends. Profiled with immunoSEQ multiplex PCR; TCRdb holds only in-frame clones, not every one. The data show some 26,000 clones, roughly 89% seen once. The source of this sequence is a female donor in good health, enrolled as a control in a pregnancy study. J is TRBJ2-5 and V is TRBV5-6, with D possibly matching TRBD2 (7 bases). The sample was CD4+ T cells from peripheral blood mononuclear cells, taken in the first trimester of pregnancy. The DNA of the CDR3 is TGTGCCAGCAACAGGGCTGGCGGGGGCGGAGAGACCCAGTACTTC. It yields the protein CASNRAGGGGETQYF.